Listed below are T cell receptor beta chains from one sample, sequenced in a study of T cell responses to AZD1222 COVID-19 vaccine. The data were produced by immunoSEQ multiplex PCR, yet TCRdb's version contains in-frame clones alone and is incomplete. The sample lists 110,000 to 150,000 clones; over 85% were seen once. The material sequenced was peripheral blood, taken on day 0 of AZD1222 vaccination. The receptors were sampled from an adult in good health. Each CDR3 is given with its conserved first and last residue. Fields, in order: V gene, J gene, clone size, CDR3 length, D gene, CDR3 DNA, CDR3 protein. The D gene is left open where the match is weak. Clone size is given for some rows only: seen once, a few or many times, or a class if the clone is expanded.

v_gene: TRBV7-9; j_gene: TRBJ2-5; abundance: -; len: 17; d_gene: -; CDR3nt: TGTGCCAGCAGCTCGACCCGGGACGGAAGACTACAAGAGACCCAGTACTTC; CDR3aa: CASSSTRDGRLQETQYF
v_gene: TRBV18; j_gene: TRBJ1-2; abundance: -; len: 13; d_gene: -; CDR3nt: TGTGCCAGCTCACCGGACAAGAACTATGGCTACACCTTC; CDR3aa: CASSPDKNYGYTF
v_gene: TRBV11-2; j_gene: TRBJ1-4; abundance: -; len: 16; d_gene: -; CDR3nt: TGTGCCAGCAGCTTAGTGGGTGGGGGGCGGAATGAAAAACTGTTTTTT; CDR3aa: CASSLVGGGRNEKLFF
v_gene: TRBV28; j_gene: TRBJ1-2; abundance: few; len: 15; d_gene: -; CDR3nt: TGTGCCAGCAGCCTTGGGAGGGCAGAAGCCTATGGCTACACCTTC; CDR3aa: CASSLGRAEAYGYTF
v_gene: TRBV7-9; j_gene: TRBJ2-2; abundance: -; len: 16; d_gene: -; CDR3nt: TGTGCCAGCAGCTTACCTGGACAGAGATACACCGGGGAGCTGTTTTTT; CDR3aa: CASSLPGQRYTGELFF
v_gene: TRBV10-1; j_gene: TRBJ2-7; abundance: -; len: 16; d_gene: -; CDR3nt: TGCGCCAGCAGTGACCTTCCCGGGACGATCGCTGAGGAGCAGTACTTC; CDR3aa: CASSDLPGTIAEEQYF
v_gene: TRBV5-1; j_gene: TRBJ2-3; abundance: -; len: 13; d_gene: -; CDR3nt: TGCGCCAGCAGCGGACATCGCACAGATACGCAGTATTTT; CDR3aa: CASSGHRTDTQYF
v_gene: TRBV19; j_gene: TRBJ2-7; abundance: once; len: 15; d_gene: -; CDR3nt: TGTGCCAGTAGTACGGGACCGGTATGGCTGGGGGAGCAGTACTTC; CDR3aa: CASSTGPVWLGEQYF
v_gene: TRBV3-1/TRBV3-2; j_gene: TRBJ2-7; abundance: -; len: 12; d_gene: -; CDR3nt: TGTGCCAGCAGCCGACGCTCCTACGAGCAGTACTTC; CDR3aa: CASSRRSYEQYF
v_gene: TRBV14; j_gene: TRBJ2-7; abundance: -; len: 13; d_gene: -; CDR3nt: TGTGCCAGCAGCCCTAGGACAGCCTACGAGCAGTACTTC; CDR3aa: CASSPRTAYEQYF
v_gene: TRBV30; j_gene: TRBJ2-1; abundance: -; len: 14; d_gene: TRBD2; CDR3nt: TGTGCCTCAGACCTAGCGGTCTCCTACAATGAGCAGTTCTTC; CDR3aa: CASDLAVSYNEQFF
v_gene: TRBV14; j_gene: TRBJ2-7; abundance: -; len: 15; d_gene: -; CDR3nt: TGTGCCAGCAGCCAACTGGGACTTTCGGGCTACGAGCAGTACTTC; CDR3aa: CASSQLGLSGYEQYF
v_gene: TRBV11-2; j_gene: TRBJ1-2; abundance: few; len: 14; d_gene: -; CDR3nt: TGTGCCAGCATCGGCCCTACTACTAGCTATGGCTACACCTTC; CDR3aa: CASIGPTTSYGYTF
v_gene: TRBV28; j_gene: TRBJ2-1; abundance: -; len: 15; d_gene: TRBD2; CDR3nt: TGTGCCAGCAGTCCATTGGGACTAGCTTACAATGAGCAGTTCTTC; CDR3aa: CASSPLGLAYNEQFF
v_gene: TRBV6-2/TRBV6-3; j_gene: TRBJ1-1; abundance: -; len: 14; d_gene: -; CDR3nt: TGTGCCAGCAGTTACTCAGGTCACTTCACTGAAGCTTTCTTT; CDR3aa: CASSYSGHFTEAFF